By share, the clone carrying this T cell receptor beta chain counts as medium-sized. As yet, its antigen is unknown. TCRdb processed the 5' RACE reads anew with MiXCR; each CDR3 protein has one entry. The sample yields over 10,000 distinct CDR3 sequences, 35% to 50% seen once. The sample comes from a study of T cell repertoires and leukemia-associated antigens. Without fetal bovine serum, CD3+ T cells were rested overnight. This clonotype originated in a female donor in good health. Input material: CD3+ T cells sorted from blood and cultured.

This CDR3 reads CSASAGGGQETQYF. The CDR3 bases are TGCAGTGCTAGTGCGGGAGGTGGGCAAGAGACCCAGTACTTC. V gene TRBV20-1 combines with J gene TRBJ2-5; the match to TRBD2 covers 8 bases. The J segment lost 2 bases and the V segment lost 3 bases, leaving 5 bases of the junction unmatched. The germline V gene encodes CDR1 DFQATT and CDR2 SNEGSKA (reference sequence). The CDR3 is 14 amino acids.